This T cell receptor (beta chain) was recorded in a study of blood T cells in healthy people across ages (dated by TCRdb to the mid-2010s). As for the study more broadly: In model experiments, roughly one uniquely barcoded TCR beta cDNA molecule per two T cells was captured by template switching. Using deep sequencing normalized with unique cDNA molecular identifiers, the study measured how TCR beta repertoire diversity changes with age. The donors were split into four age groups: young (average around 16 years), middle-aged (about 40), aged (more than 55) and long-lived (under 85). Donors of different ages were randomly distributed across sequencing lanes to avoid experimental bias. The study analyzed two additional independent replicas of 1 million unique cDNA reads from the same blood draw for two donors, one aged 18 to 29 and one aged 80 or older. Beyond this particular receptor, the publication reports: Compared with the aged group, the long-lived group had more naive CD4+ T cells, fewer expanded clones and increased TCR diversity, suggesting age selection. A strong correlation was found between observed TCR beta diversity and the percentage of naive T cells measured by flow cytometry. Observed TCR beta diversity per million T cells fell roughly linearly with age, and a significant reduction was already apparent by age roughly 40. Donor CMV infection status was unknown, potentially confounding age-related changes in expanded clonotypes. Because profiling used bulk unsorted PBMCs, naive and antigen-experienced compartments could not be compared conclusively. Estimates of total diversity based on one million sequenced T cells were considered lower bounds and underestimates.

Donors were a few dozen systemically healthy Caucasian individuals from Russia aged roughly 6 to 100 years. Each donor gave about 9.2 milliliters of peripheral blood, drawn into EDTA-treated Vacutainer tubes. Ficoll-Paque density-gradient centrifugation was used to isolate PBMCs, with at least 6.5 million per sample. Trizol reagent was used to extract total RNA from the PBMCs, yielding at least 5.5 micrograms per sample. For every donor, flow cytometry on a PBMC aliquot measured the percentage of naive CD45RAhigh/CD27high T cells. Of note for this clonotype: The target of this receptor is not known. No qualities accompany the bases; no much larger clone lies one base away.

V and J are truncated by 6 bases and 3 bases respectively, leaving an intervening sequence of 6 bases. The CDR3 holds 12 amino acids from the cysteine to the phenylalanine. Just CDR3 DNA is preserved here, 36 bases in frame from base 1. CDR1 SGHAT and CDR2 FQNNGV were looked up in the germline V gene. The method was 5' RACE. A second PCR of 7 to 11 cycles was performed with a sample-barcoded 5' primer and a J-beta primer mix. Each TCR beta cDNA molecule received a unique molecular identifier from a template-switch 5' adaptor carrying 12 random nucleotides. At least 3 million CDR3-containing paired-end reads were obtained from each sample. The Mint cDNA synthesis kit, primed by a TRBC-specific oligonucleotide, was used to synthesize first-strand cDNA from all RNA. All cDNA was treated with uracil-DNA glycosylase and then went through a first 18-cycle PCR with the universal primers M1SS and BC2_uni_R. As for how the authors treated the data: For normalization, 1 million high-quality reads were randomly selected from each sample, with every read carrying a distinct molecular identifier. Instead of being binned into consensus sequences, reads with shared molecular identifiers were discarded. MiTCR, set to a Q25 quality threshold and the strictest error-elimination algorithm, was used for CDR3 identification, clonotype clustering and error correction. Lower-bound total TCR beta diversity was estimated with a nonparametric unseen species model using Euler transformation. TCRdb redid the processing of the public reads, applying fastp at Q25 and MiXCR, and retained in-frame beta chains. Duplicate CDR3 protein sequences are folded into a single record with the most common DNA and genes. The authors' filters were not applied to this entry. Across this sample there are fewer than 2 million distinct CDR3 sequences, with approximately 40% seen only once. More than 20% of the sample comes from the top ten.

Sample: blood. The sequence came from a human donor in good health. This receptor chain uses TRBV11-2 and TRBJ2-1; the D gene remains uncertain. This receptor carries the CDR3 CASRKDYNEQFF. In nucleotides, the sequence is TGTGCCAGCAGGAAAGACTACAATGAGCAGTTCTTC.